These T cell receptor beta chains were read from a single sample in a study of cytomegalovirus exposure and HLA in healthy donors. Clones were sequenced by immunoSEQ multiplex PCR, and TCRdb holds only the in-frame ones, with some missing. The sample contains about 180,000 clones, 80% of which appear only once. Sequenced sample: PBMCs. These receptors were taken from a girl between 5 and 17 years old in good health and CMV-seropositive. Both conserved end residues are part of each CDR3. Fields, in order: D gene, clone size, J gene, V gene, CDR3 DNA, CDR3 protein. A D gene is named only where the DNA matches it firmly. The listing skips clone size in some rows; elsewhere it reads once, few, many or a size class.

>.|.|TRBJ2-3|TRBV7-9
TGTGCCAGCAGCTTAGTGGGGGGGCCGACAGATACGCAGTATTTT
CASSLVGGPTDTQYF
>.|.|TRBJ2-7|TRBV4-1
TGCGCCAGCAGCCAAGCCCTAGGCAGGGGCGACTACGAGCAGTACTTC
CASSQALGRGDYEQYF
>.|.|TRBJ2-3|TRBV30
TGTGCCTGGACCTCATTTTCGGTGGGAGCTTTAACAGATACGCAGTATTTT
CAWTSFSVGALTDTQYF
>.|.|TRBJ1-5|TRBV9
TGTGCCAGCAGCGCCCGAGGCGGGGCCTATCAGCCCCAGCATTTT
CASSARGGAYQPQHF
>TRBD1|.|TRBJ2-7|TRBV19
TGTGCCAGTAGTTACGAACCCGGACAGGGCTATGAGCAGTACTTC
CASSYEPGQGYEQYF
>TRBD1|.|TRBJ2-2|TRBV19
TGTGCCATCTCTGGGACAGGGGTGAACACCGGGGAGCTGTTTTTT
CAISGTGVNTGELFF
>.|few|TRBJ2-1|TRBV7-5
TGTGTCAGAAGCAGGGGGGGAAGGACAGAAGAAGGTTTTTACAATGAGCAGTTCTTC
CVRSRGGRTEEGFYNEQFF
>.|.|TRBJ2-6|TRBV11-2
TGTGCCAGCAGCTTCTTCTCTGGGGCCAACGTCCTGACTTTC
CASSFFSGANVLTF
>.|once|TRBJ1-5|TRBV19
TGTGCCAGTATCCCAACAGGGTCCGGGGCCCAGCATTTT
CASIPTGSGAQHF
>.|.|TRBJ2-7|TRBV5-8
TGTGCCAGCAGCTTGCACAGGGTTCTCTCCTACGAGCAGTACTTC
CASSLHRVLSYEQYF
>TRBD1|once|TRBJ2-1|TRBV4-1
TGCGCCAGCAGCCAGCATACAGGGGGCAATGAGCAGTTCTTC
CASSQHTGGNEQFF
>TRBD2|.|TRBJ2-1|TRBV5-1
TGCGCCAGCAGCTTGGGAAATCCTAGCGGGAGTTACAATGAGCAGTTCTTC
CASSLGNPSGSYNEQFF
>TRBD2|.|TRBJ2-1|TRBV7-9
TGTGCCAGCAGCCCCGCCCTGGGACTAGCGGGAGTCAATGAGCAGTTCTTC
CASSPALGLAGVNEQFF
>TRBD2|once|TRBJ2-7|TRBV19
TGTGCCAGTAGTATAGTGTCTAGCGGGATCCACGAGCAGTACTTC
CASSIVSSGIHEQYF
>TRBD2|.|TRBJ2-3|TRBV7-9
TGTGCCAGCAGCTTAGGGCCCAGCGGGAGAGAGGACGGCACAGATACGCAGTATTTT
CASSLGPSGREDGTDTQYF
>TRBD2|.|TRBJ2-7|TRBV29-1
TGCAGCGTTGATAGCGGGGGAGGGGAGCAGTACTTC
CSVDSGGGEQYF
>TRBD2|.|TRBJ2-5|TRBV2
TGTGCCAGCAGTGTGGGACTAGCGGGAGGAGGGGAGACCCAGTACTTC
CASSVGLAGGGETQYF
>.|few|TRBJ2-1|TRBV5-4
TGTGCCAGCAGCTTCGGGGGGCTTGAGCAGTTCTTC
CASSFGGLEQFF
>TRBD1|.|TRBJ1-5|TRBV19
TGTGCCAGTAGCAAGGGGACAGGGACCTCAAAGGGTGGGTGGCGGAGCAATCAGCCCCAGCATTTT
CASSKGTGTSKGGWRSNQPQHF
>.|.|TRBJ2-7|TRBV2
TGTGCCAGCAGTGTGGACAGTATCTTCGAGCAGTACTTC
CASSVDSIFEQYF
>.|.|TRBJ1-2|TRBV19
TGTGCCAGTAGTATGGAGCGTCTCAGGGGCTATGGCTACACCTTC
CASSMERLRGYGYTF
>.|few|TRBJ1-2|TRBV25-1
TGTGCCAGCAGTGTCGCCGGGGGCTACACCTTC
CASSVAGGYTF
>TRBD2|.|TRBJ2-7|TRBV9
TGTGCCAGCAGTGGTGGACTAGCGGGCACCTACGAGCAGTACTTC
CASSGGLAGTYEQYF
>.|.|TRBJ2-1|TRBV7-6
TGTGCCAGCAGCTTATCAGGGCGACTTGAGCAGTTCTTC
CASSLSGRLEQFF
>.|.|TRBJ2-7|TRBV2
TGTGCCAGCAGGTACGATCGGCCACAGGACGAGCAGTACTTC
CASRYDRPQDEQYF
>TRBD1|.|TRBJ1-2|TRBV5-1
TGCGCCAGCAGCTTGGGTGGGGACAGTGTGGCTGACACCTTC
CASSLGGDSVADTF
>TRBD2|.|TRBJ2-1|TRBV5-1
TGCGCCAGCAGCCCGGGGGGACTTCTCCCCAATGAGCAGTTCTTC
CASSPGGLLPNEQFF
>.|.|TRBJ1-5|TRBV10-3
TGTGCCATCAGTGATCTCGGACAGAGCAATCAGCCCCAGCATTTT
CAISDLGQSNQPQHF
>.|.|TRBJ2-2|TRBV7-6
TGTGCCCTTAGGAGGGGTCCGAACACCGGGGAGCTGTTTTTT
CALRRGPNTGELFF
>.|.|TRBJ2-1|TRBV4-1
TGCGCCAGCAGCCAAGACTTTGCAGGGTTGACCTACAATGAGCAGTTCTTC
CASSQDFAGLTYNEQFF
>.|.|TRBJ1-3|TRBV5-1
TGCGCCAGCAGCTTGAAAGGGGACACCATATATTTT
CASSLKGDTIYF
>TRBD1|.|TRBJ2-7|TRBV4-1
TGCGCCAGCAGCCAGGTCGGGACAGGGGGTACCTACGAGCAGTACTTC
CASSQVGTGGTYEQYF
>.|.|TRBJ1-6|TRBV11-2
TGTGCCAGCAGCTTATCCCGGGACACGGGGAATTCACCCCTCCACTTT
CASSLSRDTGNSPLHF
>.|.|TRBJ2-7|TRBV5-1
TGCGCCAGCAGCTTGGCGTTGGCAGCGAGCTCCTACGAGCAGTACTTC
CASSLALAASSYEQYF
>TRBD2|.|TRBJ2-1|TRBV6-4
TGTGCCAGCAGTAGGTGGGAGGGCCTTGGCAATGAGCAGTTCTTC
CASSRWEGLGNEQFF
>.|.|TRBJ2-7|TRBV12-5
TGTGCTAGTGGTTTGCAGTACGAGCAGTACTTC
CASGLQYEQYF
>TRBD2|few|TRBJ2-1|TRBV19
TGTGCCAGTAGTATCGAAGGAACGGGAGGGCCCTACAATGAGCAGTTCTTC
CASSIEGTGGPYNEQFF
>.|once|TRBJ1-1|TRBV7-3
TGTGCCAGCAGCTGGGACCAGGGGACTGAAGCTTTCTTT
CASSWDQGTEAFF
>TRBD1|.|TRBJ2-5|TRBV5-1
TGCGCCAGCAGCATGACAGGGGAGACCCAGTACTTC
CASSMTGETQYF
>.|.|TRBJ1-1|TRBV19
TGTGCCAGTAGTATTGCGGCGAACACTGAAGCTTTCTTT
CASSIAANTEAFF
>TRBD2|.|TRBJ2-3|TRBV28
TGTGCCAGCAGTGTAAGGGCGGGAGCACAGTATTTT
CASSVRAGAQYF
>TRBD2|.|TRBJ2-1|TRBV7-9
TGTGCCAGCAGCCTCATACCCGAGACTAGCCCCTTGAGTAGGTTCTTC
CASSLIPETSPLSRFF
>TRBD1|few|TRBJ1-1|TRBV6-6
TGTGCCAGCAGTGGCGGACAGGGTACTATAAACACTGAAGCTTTCTTT
CASSGGQGTINTEAFF
>TRBD1|.|TRBJ1-1|TRBV18
TGTGCCAGCTCGCTGGACAGGATAGGGGCTTTCTTT
CASSLDRIGAFF
>TRBD2|.|TRBJ2-3|TRBV12-5
TGTGCTAGTGGTTTGGGGCTAGCGGGGGGCCGAAGCACAGATACGCAGTATTTT
CASGLGLAGGRSTDTQYF
>TRBD1|.|TRBJ1-1|TRBV6-6
TGTGCCAGCAGTTCAGGGGGGTTAAACACTGAAGCTTTCTTT
CASSSGGLNTEAFF
>.|.|TRBJ2-7|TRBV18
TGTGCCAGCTCACCGCATCCGAGTGGCTACGAGCAGTACTTC
CASSPHPSGYEQYF
>TRBD2|.|TRBJ2-5|TRBV15
TGTGCCACCAGCAGAGGAACTAGCGGGAGGGTACAAGAGACCCAGTACTTC
CATSRGTSGRVQETQYF
>TRBD1|.|TRBJ1-5|TRBV7-6
TGTGCCAGCAGCTCGGATTTCGTAGGGGGCTCGTTGCATTTT
CASSSDFVGGSLHF
>.|.|TRBJ1-2|TRBV29-1
TGCAGCGCGGGGAGGGACATCTACTATGGCTACACCTTC
CSAGRDIYYGYTF
>TRBD1|few|TRBJ1-1|TRBV6-1
TGTGCCAGCAGTGGCCCCGGACAGGTGAGGACTGAAGCTTTCTTT
CASSGPGQVRTEAFF
>.|.|TRBJ2-3|TRBV25-1
TGTGCCAGCCGCCCCTTGGAGGGTACGCAGTATTTT
CASRPLEGTQYF
>.|.|TRBJ2-7|TRBV20-1
TGCAGTGCTTCAGGGTATTACGAGCAGTACTTC
CSASGYYEQYF
>.|.|TRBJ2-4|TRBV15
TGTGCCACCAGCAGGAGGACTTTCGAGGACATTCAGTACTTC
CATSRRTFEDIQYF
>TRBD1|.|TRBJ2-5|TRBV28
TGTGCCAGCAGTTCGGGACAGCTCCAAGAGACCCAGTACTTC
CASSSGQLQETQYF
>.|.|TRBJ1-5|TRBV5-4
TGTGCCAGCAGCCGAGCGGGCAGCAATCAGCCCCAGCATTTT
CASSRAGSNQPQHF
>.|.|TRBJ2-1|TRBV19
TGTGCCAGTAGTAGGGACTTTTCTGACAATGAGCAGTTCTTC
CASSRDFSDNEQFF
>TRBD1|.|TRBJ1-1|TRBV7-9
TGTGCCAGCAGCTTAGACGGACAGGGAACTGAAGCTTTCTTT
CASSLDGQGTEAFF
>TRBD2|.|TRBJ2-1|TRBV4-1
TGCGCCAGCAGCCAACTCAAGATGGGACTAGCGGGAGGGTGGGGAAGCAATGAGCAGTTCTTC
CASSQLKMGLAGGWGSNEQFF
>TRBD1|.|TRBJ2-7|TRBV29-1
TGCAGCGCTGGGACAGGGGGCGTCGAGCAGTACTTC
CSAGTGGVEQYF